A selection of T cell receptor beta chains follows, all from one sample in a study of blood T cells in healthy people across ages. TCRdb redid the calling of the 5' RACE reads with MiXCR, one entry per CDR3 protein. Found here are about 640,000 distinct CDR3 sequences, approximately 59% of them singletons; the top ten hold around 37%. The sample consisted of blood. The receptors come from a man between 60 and 70 years old in good health. The CDR3 runs from the conserved cysteine through the conserved F or W. Size is stated for part of the rows, as once, few or many counts, or as a class when the clone is expanded.

v_call: TRBV29-1
clone_size: -
cdr3_aa: CSVASWAGETQYF

v_call: TRBV5-1
clone_size: -
cdr3_aa: CASSLGPGESYNEQFF

v_call: TRBV20-1
clone_size: -
cdr3_aa: CSALLAGGFQYF

v_call: TRBV7-2
clone_size: -
cdr3_aa: CASSLTTGAGNNEQFF

v_call: TRBV6-5
clone_size: -
cdr3_aa: CASSYVTNTEAFF

v_call: TRBV9
clone_size: -
cdr3_aa: CASSVGGDRNNYGYTF

v_call: TRBV5-8
clone_size: few
cdr3_aa: CASSFTASGGLSYNEQFF

v_call: TRBV20-1
clone_size: -
cdr3_aa: CSAPDQREQMGEQYF

v_call: TRBV29-1
clone_size: -
cdr3_aa: CSVRTGSGYNEQFF

v_call: TRBV7-2
clone_size: once
cdr3_aa: CASSITGTQGYNEQFF

v_call: TRBV29-1
clone_size: -
cdr3_aa: CSVWTGLNEQFF

v_call: TRBV7-2
clone_size: -
cdr3_aa: CASSLAVTQPQHF

v_call: TRBV4-1
clone_size: -
cdr3_aa: CASSQEEEGRGYGYTF

v_call: TRBV4-1
clone_size: -
cdr3_aa: CATSTSADNEQFF

v_call: TRBV3-1
clone_size: -
cdr3_aa: CASSQDRDGQETQYF

v_call: TRBV12-3/TRBV12-4
clone_size: -
cdr3_aa: CASSRGGATKTQYF

v_call: TRBV29-1
clone_size: -
cdr3_aa: CSVEDVLNSYEQYF

v_call: TRBV12-3/TRBV12-4
clone_size: -
cdr3_aa: CASRSQGLSADTQYF

v_call: TRBV10-3
clone_size: -
cdr3_aa: CAISPGQDSNQPQHF

v_call: TRBV5-6
clone_size: -
cdr3_aa: CASSPLDGAGGQNEQFF

v_call: TRBV20-1
clone_size: -
cdr3_aa: CSARRGGQGVPYNEQFF

v_call: TRBV6-5
clone_size: -
cdr3_aa: CASRRDSYTYEQYF

v_call: TRBV20-1
clone_size: -
cdr3_aa: CSAPTVSGANVLTF

v_call: TRBV7-2
clone_size: -
cdr3_aa: CAEGGEATQYF

v_call: TRBV5-1
clone_size: -
cdr3_aa: CASSSTGTGGPTGELFF

v_call: TRBV6-2/TRBV6-3
clone_size: -
cdr3_aa: CASSYLLAAGSNIQYF

v_call: TRBV5-1
clone_size: -
cdr3_aa: CASSSGLAGALEQFF

v_call: TRBV5-1
clone_size: -
cdr3_aa: CASSRGTGGRETQYF

v_call: TRBV2
clone_size: -
cdr3_aa: CASRPTPVATNEKLFF

v_call: TRBV5-1
clone_size: -
cdr3_aa: CASSLDPTFNTEAFF

v_call: TRBV10-3
clone_size: -
cdr3_aa: CAIMGTGELFF

v_call: TRBV4-1
clone_size: few
cdr3_aa: CASSQVPNLAGVLTGELFF

v_call: TRBV12-3/TRBV12-4
clone_size: -
cdr3_aa: CASSSGGGADTQYF

v_call: TRBV14
clone_size: many
cdr3_aa: CASSSTTAGFRANYGYTF

v_call: TRBV6-2/TRBV6-3
clone_size: few
cdr3_aa: CASSYSGLYIGETQYF

v_call: TRBV12-5
clone_size: -
cdr3_aa: CASAPGRSGELFF

v_call: TRBV6-5
clone_size: -
cdr3_aa: CASMAPSYEQYF